This T cell receptor (beta chain) was identified in a study of control samples from healthy donors and cancer patients. This clone was found a few times. Looked up from germline, CDR1 is SEHNR and CDR2 is FQNEAQ (reference sequence). This CDR3 spans 16 amino acids. Trimming pared 7 bases from V and 2 bases from J, leaving 20 bases between. The repertoire was sequenced with immunoSEQ multiplex PCR; TCRdb's copy has only in-frame clones and lacks some. Among tens of thousands of clones, 70% to 90% were seen once, and the ten largest hold around 5.7%. The V call is TRBV7-9, the J call TRBJ1-2; tentatively, D is TRBD1 (5 bases). Input material: blood. The origin of this receptor is a woman between 50 and 59 years old in good health. The chain's CDR3 is CASTSRGDRWNYGYTF. CDR3 nucleotides: TGTGCCAGCACCTCCCGAGGGGATCGGTGGAACTATGGCTACACCTTC.